Shown below are 26 T cell receptor beta chains from a single sample sequenced in a study of technical replicates of blood from a handful of donors (dated by TCRdb to between 2016 and 2019). The library was built by means of the immunoSEQ multiplex PCR assay. The source is immuneACCESS, and TCRdb retained only in-frame sequences with V and J called. Part of the clones is not carried over; for the studies checked, unresolved V genes explain less than half of this, and the remainder is unexplained. The sample records 75,000 or so clones, 85% to 95% of which are singletons. The top ten hold 0.41% of the sample. The material sequenced was T cells isolated from PBMCs. These receptors all come from a human donor in good health.

In this sample, this clone turned up once. This chain connects TRBV5-5 to TRBJ2-1; no definite D call. The germline gives CDR1 SGHKS, CDR2 YYEKEE (reference sequence). Between the trimmed V and J ends, which lost 2 bases and 13 bases, there was a span of 10 bases. The CDR3 contains 11 residues. Here the CDR3 reads CASSLKETQFF. CDR3 in DNA: TGTGCCAGCAGCTTAAAGGAGACCCAGTTCTTC.

This clone was counted once. The chain recombines TRBV9 with TRBJ2-3; 11 nucleotides agree with TRBD2. The CDR3 spans 17 residues. V lost 2 bases to trimming and J lost 2 bases; unmatched junction nucleotides: 7. Germline-derived CDR1 and CDR2 are SGDLS and YYNGEE. The CDR3 DNA sequence: TGTGCCAGCAGCGTGAATAAACTAGCGGGAGACACAGATACGCAGTATTTT. Its protein is CASSVNKLAGDTDTQYF. Using reference TRBV9 and TRBJ2-3 for the parts outside the CDR3, the full variable domain is DSGVTQTPKHLITATGQRVTLRCSPRSGDLSVYWYQQSLDQGLQFLIQYYNGEERAKGNILERFSAQQFPDLHSELNLSSLELGDSALYFCASSVNKLAGDTDTQYFGPGTRLTVL.

The chain joins TRBV19 to TRBJ2-7; 11 bases line up with TRBD2. The CDR3 is 14 amino acids. V shed 3 bases and J 3 bases; nucleotides not matched to a gene: 1. The germline gives CDR1 LNHDA, CDR2 SQIVND (reference sequence). CDR3 amino acids: CASSIGTSGYEQYF. Written as DNA, the CDR3 is TGTGCCAGTAGTATTGGGACTAGCGGCTACGAGCAGTACTTC. The full variable domain, in which reference TRBV19 and TRBJ2-7 provide the parts outside the CDR3, is DGGITQSPKYLFRKEGQNVTLSCEQNLNHDAMYWYRQDPGQGLRLIYYSQIVNDFQKGDIAEGYSVSREKKESFPLTVTSAQKNPTAFYLCASSIGTSGYEQYFGPGTRLTVT.

The V and J genes are TRBV27 and TRBJ2-1; 13 nucleotides align to TRBD2. V trimming: 5 bases; J trimming: 6 bases; junction bases outside the gene matches: 4. Germline loops: CDR1 MNHEY, CDR2 SMNVEV (reference sequence). The CDR3 is made up of 15 amino acids. The CDR3 DNA is TGTGCCAGCAGTCCATGGACTAGCGGGAGCAATGAGCAGTTCTTC. Its translation is CASSPWTSGSNEQFF.

This clone appeared a single time. The rearrangement links TRBV30 to TRBJ2-7; 7 nucleotides line up with TRBD2. Germline V gene data show CDR1 as GTSNPN and CDR2 as SVGIG (reference sequence). V was pared by 0 bases and J by 2 bases, with 7 bases of the junction left unmatched. This CDR3 has 15 amino acids. The CDR3 protein is CAWSVLGGTPYEQYF. As DNA, the CDR3 is TGTGCCTGGAGTGTACTCGGGGGGACGCCCTACGAGCAGTACTTC.

V gene TRBV6-1 combines with J gene TRBJ2-5, with TRBD1 as a possible D gene (5 bases). The CDR3 runs 14 residues. The V gene's germline CDR1 is MNHNS and CDR2 SASEGT. V dropped 0 bases and J dropped 5 bases, with 10 bases sitting between them. The CDR3 sequence is CASSEAGVGETQYF. The CDR3 DNA follows: TGTGCCAGCAGTGAAGCAGGGGTTGGTGAGACCCAGTACTTC.

The V and J genes are TRBV29-1 and TRBJ1-2; 7 nucleotides align to TRBD1. The CDR3 sequence is 13 residues long. V lost 6 bases and J lost 2; bases outside the gene matches: 6. CDR1 and CDR2 from the germline V gene are SQVTM and ANQGSEA. The CDR3 reads CSVSIGGNYGYTF. The CDR3 nucleotides read TGCAGCGTATCAATAGGGGGCAACTATGGCTACACCTTC.

J is TRBJ2-1 and V is TRBV14; D perhaps matches TRBD2 (5 bases). Germline assignment: CDR1 SGHDN and CDR2 FVKESK. V dropped 0 bases and J dropped 6 bases, with 12 bases sitting between them. The CDR3 extends over 15 amino acids. The CDR3 region is CASSQERREVNEQFF. The CDR3 DNA sequence: TGTGCCAGCAGCCAAGAGAGACGGGAAGTCAATGAGCAGTTCTTC.

The chain combines TRBV4-3 with TRBJ1-2; 11 nucleotides line up with TRBD1. The junction had 7 bases not matched to a gene; V was cut back by 0 bases and J by 4 bases. From germline, CDR1 is LGHNA and CDR2 YSLEER. The CDR3 is 17 residues long. The CDR3 sequence: CASSQESGTGGGYGYTF. The CDR3 nucleotides are TGCGCCAGCAGCCAAGAATCGGGGACAGGGGGTGGCTATGGCTACACCTTC.

The chain is built from TRBV2 and TRBJ1-2, with 8 nucleotides matching TRBD1. The germline CDR1 and CDR2 sequences are SNHLY and FYNNEI. After removal of 7 bases from V and 8 bases from J, the junction contained 6 bases not matched to a gene. The CDR3 has 12 residues. DNA of the CDR3: TGTGCCAGCATCCTGGACAGGGCGGGCTACACCTTC. This translates into CASILDRAGYTF.

J is TRBJ2-3 and V is TRBV11-2; 9 nucleotides line up with TRBD2. V was clipped by 5 bases and J by 6 bases; unmatched bases: 12. Germline V gene sequence: CDR1 SGHAT, CDR2 FQNNGV. The CDR3 sequence is 16 residues long. The CDR3 region has the DNA TGTGCCAGCAGCGGTGATAGCGGGGGTCTCGTGGATACGCAGTATTTT. It codes for CASSGDSGGLVDTQYF.

To note about this clone: The junction departs from germline at one end; a sequencing error may be responsible. This chain links TRBV28 with TRBJ1-2; no reliable D call. Per the germline V gene, CDR1 is MDHEN and CDR2 is SYDVKM. This CDR3 comprises 12 residues. Here the CDR3 reads CGVWAEIDGYTF. The CDR3 nucleotides are TGCGGTGTGTGGGCCGAAATAGATGGCTACACCTTC.

V gene TRBV7-2 combines with J gene TRBJ2-5, with a possible D match to TRBD1 (5 bases). Trimming stripped 6 bases from V and 5 bases from J, with 19 bases between. Germline assignment: CDR1 SGHTA and CDR2 FQGNSA. CDR3 length: 15 residues. The CDR3 coding sequence is TGTGCCAGCAGTTCGATTATGGGGCTGGGGGAGACCCAGTACTTC. This translates into CASSSIMGLGETQYF.

The gene calls are TRBV7-9 and TRBJ2-3; no clear D gene. This CDR3 is 14 amino acids long. Germline lookup yields CDR1 SEHNR and CDR2 FQNEAQ (reference sequence). V lost 0 bases and J 3 bases, leaving 7 bases between the germline ends. DNA for the CDR3: TGTGCCAGCAGCTTAGCGGCAGAAACAGATACGCAGTATTTT. It is translated as CASSLAAETDTQYF.

This sequence joins TRBV28 and TRBJ2-2; 10 nucleotides line up with TRBD1. This CDR3 spans 17 amino acids. Per germline, CDR1 MDHEN and CDR2 SYDVKM. J was trimmed by 5 bases and V by 3 bases; bases with no gene match: 9. The chain's CDR3 is CASSFLGQGKGTGELFF. The DNA for the CDR3 is TGTGCCAGCAGTTTCTTGGGACAGGGGAAGGGGACCGGGGAGCTGTTTTTT. Variable domain in full (rest from reference TRBV28 and TRBJ2-2): DVKVTQSSRYLVKRTGEKVFLECVQDMDHENMFWYRQDPGLGLRLIYFSYDVKMKEKGDIPEGYSVSREKKERFSLILESASTNQTSMYLCASSFLGQGKGTGELFFGEGSRLTVL.

Only one count was recorded for this clone. The V call is TRBV6-5, the J call TRBJ2-7; TRBD1 agrees at 10 bases. Germline V gene data show CDR1 as MNHEY and CDR2 as SVGAGI. The junction had 2 bases not matched to a gene; V was cut back by 2 bases and J by 13 bases. CDR3 length: 11 residues. CDR3 residues: CASSYGTGVYF. In nucleotides, the CDR3 is TGTGCCAGCAGTTACGGGACAGGGGTCTACTTC.

This clone was found a few times. V and J are TRBV27 and TRBJ2-7; 9 positions match TRBD2. This CDR3 is 15 amino acids long. V shed 7 bases, J shed 1 base, and the junction held 8 bases outside the gene matches. In germline, CDR1 is MNHEY, CDR2 SMNVEV (reference sequence). This CDR3 is CASKVGTSRSYEQYF. The CDR3 DNA reads TGTGCCAGCAAGGTCGGGACTAGCAGGTCCTACGAGCAGTACTTC.

V usage is TRBV30 and J usage is TRBJ2-3; D is perhaps TRBD2 (6 bases). CDR1 and CDR2 (germline): GTSNPN, SVGIG (reference sequence). The germline V and J ends were trimmed by 1 base and 2 bases, with 7 bases remaining between them. CDR3 length: 13 residues. CDR3 DNA sequence: TGTGCCTGGAGTGGGGACTCCACAGATACGCAGTATTTT. Translation gives CAWSGDSTDTQYF.

DNA of the CDR3: TGTGCCAGCACGGGGAGAAGGGAAGAGACCCAGTACTTC. The encoded protein is CASTGRREETQYF. This chain connects TRBV2 to TRBJ2-5; perhaps TRBD2 as D (5 bases). This CDR3 is built from 13 residues. Germline CDR1 SNHLY, CDR2 FYNNEI. Trimming shortened V by 7 bases and J by 3 bases, and 12 bases separated the two germline ends.

The gene calls are TRBV30 and TRBJ1-1, with D possibly matching TRBD1 (6 bases). This CDR3 region has 11 residues. V lost 4 bases and J 10 bases, leaving 13 bases between the germline ends. CDR1 and CDR2 (germline): GTSNPN, SVGIG (reference sequence). CDR3: CAWNLEGVAFF. The CDR3 nucleotides read TGTGCCTGGAATTTAGAGGGGGTAGCTTTCTTT.

V usage is TRBV28 and J usage is TRBJ2-1; 9 bases fit TRBD2. V dropped 6 bases and J dropped 4; count of bases not matched to a gene: 7. The CDR3 is 15 amino acids. From germline, CDR1 is MDHEN and CDR2 SYDVKM. The CDR3 bases are TGTGCCAGCAGGACCGGGACTAGCAGATACAATGAGCAGTTCTTC. Translated, it gives CASRTGTSRYNEQFF.

The V and J genes are TRBV7-3 and TRBJ2-3, with 8 bases matching TRBD2. CDR1 is SGHTA and CDR2 is FQGTGA in the germline V gene. The V gene end was trimmed by 6 bases and the J gene end by 0 bases; junction bases not matched to a gene: 5. The CDR3 covers 15 residues. The CDR3 loop reads CASSKLAVSTDTQYF. CDR3 DNA: TGTGCCAGCAGTAAACTAGCGGTTAGCACAGATACGCAGTATTTT.

This clone was seen a few times. V usage is TRBV29-1 and J usage is TRBJ1-1; D not certain. Germline-derived CDR1 and CDR2 are SQVTM and ANQGSEA. Trimming pared 7 bases from V and 2 bases from J, leaving 8 bases between. This CDR3 comprises 11 residues. CDR3 amino acids: CSAPVNTEAFF. In DNA form, the CDR3 reads TGCAGCGCCCCGGTTAACACTGAAGCTTTCTTT. Using reference TRBV29-1 and TRBJ1-1 for the parts outside the CDR3, the full variable domain is SAVISQKPSRDICQRGTSLTIQCQVDSQVTMMFWYRQQPGQSLTLIATANQGSEATYESGFVIDKFPISRPNLTFSTLTVSNMSPEDSSIYLCSAPVNTEAFFGQGTRLTVV.

The J gene is TRBJ1-2, the V gene TRBV5-4; TRBD1 matches 8 bases. The germline V gene has CDR1 SGHNT and CDR2 YYREEE (reference sequence). Trimming took 0 bases from V and 5 from J; bases not matched to a gene: 3. This CDR3 has 14 residues. As DNA, the CDR3 is TGTGCCAGCAGCTTGGCCCACAGGGGGTATGGCTACACCTTC. Translating it yields CASSLAHRGYGYTF.

The V gene is TRBV4-2, the J gene TRBJ2-1, with TRBD2 matching over 11 bases. CDR1 is LGHNA, CDR2 YNFKEQ, per germline. CDR3 size: 16 residues. J was trimmed by 8 bases and V by 6 bases; bases with no gene match: 12. CDR3: CASRMQGLAALDEQFF. The CDR3 DNA is TGTGCCAGCAGAATGCAGGGACTAGCGGCCTTGGATGAGCAGTTCTTC.

V and J are TRBV7-3 and TRBJ2-2; a weak D match, TRBD1 (5 bases). CDR1 is SGHTA, CDR2 FQGTGA, per germline. V was shortened by 4 bases and J by 6 bases, with 9 bases between the two germline ends. CDR3 size: 13 residues. The CDR3 coding sequence is TGTGCCAGCAGCTCGCAGGGTTCCGGGGAGCTGTTTTTT. Encoded protein: CASSSQGSGELFF.